The clone carrying this TCR beta chain was seen just once. The antigen is undetermined. There are 9 residues in the CDR3. The V gene's germline CDR1 is MRHNA and CDR2 SNTAGT. The germline V and J ends were trimmed by 3 bases and 11 bases, with 4 bases remaining between them. The entry originates in a study of cytomegalovirus exposure and HLA in healthy donors. Turning to the study itself: Earlier, 110 million or so unique TCR beta sequences were recovered from about 200 million T cells by an analysis. Whole-study findings and limits: HLA alleles showed associations with approximately 15,000 TCR beta sequences in a later analysis, at a 0.05 false discovery rate. As immune exposure information, only CMV serostatus was available. Sequencing had likely introduced a cluster of highly shared sequence variants as an artifact.

The study ran its PCR with 60 Vbeta and 13 Jbeta primers. The data were produced by immunoSEQ multiplex PCR, yet TCRdb's version contains in-frame clones alone and is incomplete. The table lists fewer than 200,000 clones, about 79% of them singletons, with about 0.69% in the top ten. Source material: PBMCs. The chain employs TRBV6-4 and TRBJ1-1; D is unresolved. The clonotype comes from a female donor in good health and CMV-seronegative. In nucleotides, the CDR3 is TGTGCCAGCAGTGAGGAGGCTTTCTTT. Translated: CASSEEAFF.